This T cell receptor (beta chain) is drawn from a study of T cells in Graves' hyperthyroidism and ophthalmopathy. Researchers took RNA transcripts and amplified the TCR beta CDR3 regions from them. During a first-round RT-PCR of the TCR CDR3, the HTBI primer set was used. TCRdb redid the calling of the multiplex PCR reads with MiXCR, one entry per CDR3 protein. The profile shows under 400,000 distinct CDR3 sequences, about 16% of them singletons. V shed 1 base and J shed 8 bases, with 18 bases lying between them. The CDR3 is 16 residues long. From germline, CDR1 is SGHAT and CDR2 FQNNGV. This TCR came from a woman aged 60-70 years with Graves' ophthalmopathy. The sample comprised blood. The chain combines TRBV11-2 with TRBJ2-1; D might be TRBD2 (6 bases). DNA for the CDR3: TGTGCCAGCAGCTTAGGAGCAATCGGGAGAGGGGATGAGCAGTTCTTC. The encoded protein is CASSLGAIGRGDEQFF.